Listed here are 4 T cell receptor beta chains from one sample, sequenced in a study of blood T cells in healthy people across ages. A sample-barcoded 5' primer and a J-beta primer mix were used in a second PCR of roughly 6 to 11 cycles. TCRdb reprocessed the 5' RACE reads with MiXCR, giving one entry per CDR3 protein. This table has over 600,000 distinct CDR3 sequences, over 40% appearing once. The sequenced material came from blood. Receptors were obtained from an elderly man in good health.

The V and J genes are TRBV18 and TRBJ1-4; 9 nucleotides match TRBD1. Germline CDR1 and CDR2: KGHSH and LQKENI. The length of the CDR3 is 15 residues. V lost 11 bases to trimming and J lost 8 bases; unmatched junction nucleotides: 15. CDR3 bases: TGTGCCCGTCCGCCCCAACAGGGGGCTGGAGAAAAACTGTTTTTT. Protein sequence: CARPPQQGAGEKLFF. Looking up the rest from reference TRBV18 and TRBJ1-4 gives the full variable domain: NAGVMQNPRHLVRRRGQEARLRCSPMKGHSHVYWYRQLPEEGLKFMVYLQKENIIDESGMPKERFSAEFPKEGPSILRIQQVVRGDSAAYFCARPPQQGAGEKLFFGSGTQLSVL.

In this sample, this clonotype turned up a few times. This CDR3 reads CASSYLIDNEQFF. The CDR3 nucleotides read TGTGCCAGCAGTTACTTAATCGACAATGAGCAGTTCTTC. The V call is TRBV6-2 or TRBV6-3, the J call TRBJ2-1; no clear D. V was cut by 1 base and J by 5 bases, with 6 bases left in between. In germline, CDR1 is MNHEY, CDR2 SVGEGT. The CDR3 consists of 13 residues.

This clonotype has just a few counts. The chain joins TRBV12-3 or TRBV12-4 to TRBJ2-7; 12 bases are a match to TRBD2. The CDR3 is made up of 15 amino acids. With 5 bases clipped from V and 7 bases from J, the junction kept 9 bases outside the gene matches. The CDR3 here is CASSTGLAGRNEQYF. As DNA, the CDR3 is TGTGCCAGCAGTACCGGACTAGCGGGGCGCAATGAGCAGTACTTC.

Only a few counts were recorded for this clonotype. This chain uses TRBV14 with TRBJ2-3, with D possibly TRBD2 on 6 matching bases. This CDR3 region has 14 residues. Trimming shortened V by 5 bases and J by 2 bases, and 11 bases separated the two germline ends. Germline CDR1 is SGHDN and CDR2 is FVKESK. CDR3 loop: CASSYTSLTDTQYF. CDR3 DNA sequence: TGTGCCAGCAGCTATACTAGCCTCACAGATACGCAGTATTTT.